The clone carrying this T cell receptor beta chain appeared a single time. Its antigen is not identified. Treatment described: approximately 9-day PBMC culture with coronavirus spike peptide pools or control peptides (ViraFEST assay). The sample belongs to a study of vaccination and CD4 T cells after COVID-19. Background on the study: The stimulus for the cells was overlapping spike peptides derived from SARS-CoV-2, HCoV-NL63, HCoV-OC43 and HCoV-229E. As control conditions, cultures were given either a CEFX pool serving as positive control, an HIV-1 Nef pool, or no peptide at all.

The CDR3 has 17 residues. CDR1 is DFQATT, CDR2 SNEGSKA, per germline (reference sequence). V was clipped by 0 bases and J by 6 bases; unmatched bases: 14. Cultured CD4+ T-cell DNA underwent Oncomine TCR Beta short-read sequencing. TCRdb re-called the PCR reads with MiXCR, one entry per CDR3 protein. Among 20,000 to 25,000 distinct CDR3 sequences listed, 35% to 40% were seen once. V and J are TRBV20-1 and TRBJ2-5; TRBD2 aligns across 9 bases. The sequencing here drew on CD4+ T cells from blood, cultured in vitro, taken before SARS-CoV-2 vaccination. The clonotype comes from a human donor who had recovered from COVID-19. DNA for the CDR3: TGCAGTGCTAGAGATTGGTCGGGCGGGAGGGCCGAAAAGACCCAGTACTTC. Translated: CSARDWSGGRAEKTQYF.